These 21 T cell receptor beta chains share one sample of origin, sequenced in a study of T cells after yellow fever vaccination. MiXCR, applied by TCRdb to the 5' RACE reads, yields one record per CDR3 protein. This sample has 400,000 or so distinct CDR3 sequences, with about 17% found just once. Sequencing was performed on PBMCs, taken before the yellow fever booster vaccination. These receptors all stem from a man between 18 and 35 years old who received the YFV17D yellow fever vaccine.

This clonotype was seen more than once but under ten times. The chain is built from TRBV5-1 and TRBJ2-5; a weak D match, TRBD2 (5 bases). The CDR3 length is 14 residues. The germline gives CDR1 SGHRS, CDR2 YFSETQ. The ends were cut back, 5 bases at V and 7 bases at J, with 18 bases in the middle. CDR3 DNA sequence: TGCGCCAGCAGGCAGGAAGTACCCGGAGGGACCCAGTACTTC. Translated, it gives CASRQEVPGGTQYF.

The V call is TRBV9, the J call TRBJ2-3, with 8 bases matching TRBD1. The CDR3 has 15 amino acids. From germline, CDR1 is SGDLS and CDR2 YYNGEE. V was clipped by 3 bases and J by 7 bases; unmatched bases: 10. CDR3 in DNA: TGTGCCAGCAGCGCCCAGGACAGGGTGGGGCATACGCAGTATTTT. It encodes CASSAQDRVGHTQYF.

This chain uses TRBV7-2 with TRBJ2-1; D is perhaps TRBD1 (6 bases). This CDR3 is built from 16 residues. Between the trimmed V and J ends, which lost 6 bases and 7 bases, there was a span of 22 bases. In germline, CDR1 is SGHTA, CDR2 FQGNSA. The CDR3 DNA reads TGTGCCAGCAGGGGGGCGGGTGATGTTGGTCGAAATGAGCAGTTCTTC. Translating gives CASRGAGDVGRNEQFF.

V usage is TRBV6-2 or TRBV6-3 and J usage is TRBJ2-7; TRBD2 matches 7 bases. Germline assignment: CDR1 MNHEY and CDR2 SVGEGT. This CDR3 contains 14 residues. With 8 bases clipped from V and 2 bases from J, the junction kept 9 bases outside the gene matches. The CDR3 nucleotides are TGTGCCAGCTCCCAGGGAGGGGTGGCCTACGAGCAGTACTTC. It translates to CASSQGGVAYEQYF.

The rearrangement uses TRBV7-3 and TRBJ1-3, with D uncertain. The V gene lost 4 bases and the J gene lost 0 bases, with 13 bases spanning the gap. The CDR3 contains 16 residues. Germline V gene data show CDR1 as SGHTA and CDR2 as FQGTGA. CDR3 protein: CASSSTPFSSGNTIYF. The CDR3 DNA reads TGTGCCAGCAGCTCGACCCCCTTTAGCTCTGGAAACACCATATATTTT.

The chain employs TRBV6-2 or TRBV6-3 and TRBJ2-4, with D possibly being TRBD2 (6 bases). V dropped 5 bases and J dropped 0 bases, with 14 bases sitting between them. The CDR3 sequence is 16 residues long. The V gene's germline CDR1 is MNHEY and CDR2 SVGEGT. CDR3 sequence reads: CASSLRRVIAKNIQYF. CDR3 in DNA: TGTGCCAGCAGTCTACGGAGGGTTATAGCCAAAAACATTCAGTACTTC.

The table lists this clonotype with a few counts. This chain connects TRBV5-1 to TRBJ2-3; TRBD2 agrees at 8 bases. The trim removed 4 bases at V and 0 bases at J, leaving 4 bases unmatched. This CDR3 is built from 15 residues. Per the germline V gene, CDR1 is SGHRS and CDR2 is YFSETQ. The CDR3 sequence is CASSILAGSTDTQYF. DNA of the CDR3: TGCGCCAGCAGCATTCTAGCGGGTAGCACAGATACGCAGTATTTT.

V usage is TRBV5-6 and J usage is TRBJ1-2; no definite D call. The CDR3 sequence is 14 residues long. Trimming took off 2 bases at V and 4 bases at J, with 12 bases between the two ends. Germline V gives CDR1 SGHDT, CDR2 YYEEEE. The CDR3 nucleotides read TGTGCCAGCAGCTTTTCAAGGTTTGCCTATGGCTACACCTTC. It yields the protein CASSFSRFAYGYTF.

This chain joins TRBV10-3 and TRBJ2-7; the D gene is possibly TRBD1 (6 bases). The V end was cut by 8 bases, the J end by 5 bases, with 10 bases between. In germline, CDR1 is ENHRY, CDR2 SYGVKD. The CDR3 totals 11 residues. In DNA, the CDR3 is TGTGCCATCGGTGCAGGGGACGAGCAGTACGTC. This encodes CAIGAGDEQYV.

The chain employs TRBV11-2 and TRBJ2-1; possibly TRBD1 or TRBD2 for D (5 bases each). CDR1 is SGHAT and CDR2 is FQNNGV in the germline V gene. V lost 5 bases and J 7 bases, leaving 36 bases between the germline ends. This CDR3 region has 21 residues. CDR3 sequence: CASSLWTKLSTRRKLENEQFF. CDR3 in DNA: TGTGCCAGCAGCCTCTGGACAAAGCTCAGTACTCGGCGCAAACTAGAAAATGAGCAGTTCTTC.

This sequence joins TRBV6-6 and TRBJ2-7; D is perhaps TRBD2 (5 bases). From germline, CDR1 is MNHNY and CDR2 SVGAGI (reference sequence). CDR3 size: 12 residues. V lost 5 bases to trimming and J lost 5 bases, with 10 bases between them. CDR3 sequence: CASSPGVDEQYV. In DNA, the CDR3 is TGTGCCAGCAGTCCCGGGGTGGACGAGCAGTACGTC.

This chain uses TRBV7-2 with TRBJ1-2; TRBD1 aligns across 8 bases. Trimming cost V 2 bases and J 4 bases; bases outside gene matches: 12. Germline V gene data show CDR1 as SGHTA and CDR2 as FQGNSA. The CDR3 runs 17 residues. The CDR3 nucleotides are TGTGCCAGCAGCTTAATCGTTGGGGGGACAGGTCTCTATGGCTACACCTTC. This codes for CASSLIVGGTGLYGYTF.

This chain joins TRBV6-5 and TRBJ2-7; 7 nucleotides agree with TRBD2. After removal of 6 bases from V and 1 base from J, the junction contained 6 bases not matched to a gene. This CDR3 contains 14 residues. Germline V gene lookup returns CDR1 MNHEY and CDR2 SVGAGI. Here the CDR3 reads CASSPGEGSYEQYV. The CDR3 region has the DNA TGTGCCAGCAGCCCCGGGGAGGGGTCCTACGAGCAGTACGTC.

This clonotype has more than one count but fewer than ten. The chain is built from TRBV6-2 or TRBV6-3 and TRBJ1-1, with D unresolved. CDR1 is MNHEY and CDR2 is SVGEGT in the germline V gene. This CDR3 spans 13 amino acids. Trimming cost V 6 bases and J 1 base, with 9 bases left between them. CDR3 in DNA: TGTGCCAGCAGCCCCCCAGAGAACACTGAAGCTTTCTTT. As protein: CASSPPENTEAFF.

Only a few counts were recorded for this clonotype. The chain has TRBV5-1 and TRBJ2-5; D perhaps matches TRBD1 (6 bases). Germline CDR1 SGHRS, CDR2 YFSETQ. The CDR3 has 16 residues. Trimming took 2 bases from V and 1 from J, leaving 15 bases between them. The CDR3 spells CASSFATHRVQETQYF. The CDR3 region has the DNA TGCGCCAGCAGCTTCGCCACCCACAGGGTCCAAGAGACCCAGTACTTC.

This clonotype was seen more than once but under ten times. The CDR3 region has the DNA TGTGCCAGTAAACGGTCTCTGGGTCCTCCGTTCTTC. Translating it yields CASKRSLGPPFF. The gene calls are TRBV27 and TRBJ2-1; D is ambiguous. This CDR3 comprises 12 residues. CDR1 is MNHEY, CDR2 SMNVEV, per germline (reference sequence). Trimming left V 9 bases short and J 15 bases short, with 21 bases between.

The rearrangement uses TRBV5-1 and TRBJ2-2; TRBD2 matches 8 bases. This CDR3 comprises 17 residues. V lost 0 bases to trimming and J lost 0 bases; unmatched junction nucleotides: 4. CDR1 and CDR2 (germline): SGHRS, YFSETQ. The CDR3 DNA reads as TGCGCCAGCAGCTTGGTTGGTAGCGGGGCGAACACCGGGGAGCTGTTTTTT. Translating gives CASSLVGSGANTGELFF. The full variable domain, completed using reference TRBV5-1 and TRBJ2-2, is KAGVTQTPRYLIKTRGQQVTLSCSPISGHRSVSWYQQTPGQGLQFLFEYFSETQRNKGNFPGRFSGRQFSNSRSEMNVSTLELGDSALYLCASSLVGSGANTGELFFGEGSRLTVL.

Only a few counts were recorded for this clonotype. The chain employs TRBV5-1 and TRBJ2-1; perhaps D is TRBD1 or TRBD2 (6 bases each). The CDR3 covers 12 residues. V lost 5 bases and J 8 bases, leaving 11 bases between the germline ends. From germline, CDR1 is SGHRS and CDR2 YFSETQ. CDR3 in amino acids: CASRRGADEQFF. CDR3 DNA: TGCGCCAGCAGGAGGGGGGCGGATGAGCAGTTCTTC.

The rearrangement links TRBV27 to TRBJ2-3, with TRBD2 as a possible D gene (5 bases). Trimming shortened V by 5 bases and J by 1 base, and 16 bases separated the two germline ends. Germline lookup yields CDR1 MNHEY and CDR2 SMNVEV (reference sequence). This CDR3 comprises 16 residues. The DNA for the CDR3 is TGTGCCAGCAGTCGGAGGCGAGGCTATGGCACAGATACGCAGTATTTT. It codes for CASSRRRGYGTDTQYF.

The J gene is TRBJ1-1, the V gene TRBV5-1; no firm D call. CDR1 is SGHRS and CDR2 is YFSETQ in the germline V gene. The V gene lost 0 bases and the J gene lost 4 bases, with 13 bases spanning the gap. CDR3 size: 15 residues. CDR3 sequence: CASSLVLGRRTEAFF. For the CDR3, the DNA is TGCGCCAGCAGCTTGGTTCTAGGGCGACGCACTGAAGCTTTCTTT.

Here the CDR3 reads CASSKWTSNTGELFF. In DNA, the CDR3 is TGTGCCAGCAGCAAATGGACTAGCAACACCGGGGAGCTGTTTTTT. The chain carries TRBV7-9 and TRBJ2-2; 8 bases align to TRBD2. Trimming removed 5 bases from V and 2 bases from J; junction bases left unmatched: 4. The CDR3 totals 15 residues. CDR1 and CDR2 from the germline V gene are SEHNR and FQNEAQ (reference sequence).